Detailed here is one T cell receptor beta chain. Its antigen is not known. The planned depth of sequencing spanned 1 in 200,000 to 1 in 1 million T cells. The method was immunoSEQ multiplex PCR; TCRdb's version includes in-frame clones alone and lacks a portion of them. The sample carries some 85,000 clones, roughly four fifths recorded once. These data originate in a study of cytotoxic CD8 clonotypes in ibrutinib-treated CLL. Study as a whole: With a range of 6 to 36, the median treatment time before response samples were taken was roughly twelve months.

Broader study findings: Against age-matched healthy donors, baseline clonality ran higher and tracked circulating CD8+ T-cell counts. Private clonotypes, not public ones, expanded at ibrutinib response.

Trimming removed 0 bases at V and 1 base at J, with 16 bases between. Germline CDR1 is KGHSH and CDR2 is LQKENI. CDR3 length: 18 amino acids. V is TRBV18 and J is TRBJ2-1, with a weak D call TRBD2 (6 bases). The clonotype comes from a human donor with chronic lymphocytic leukemia. The sample consisted of PBMCs, taken after 24 months of ibrutinib treatment. The CDR3 is CASSPPLGGAKSYNEQFF. The DNA of the CDR3 is TGTGCCAGCTCACCACCACTCGGGGGAGCAAAGTCCTACAATGAGCAGTTCTTC.